This TCR beta chain was sequenced in a study of CD8 T cells in ankylosing spondylitis. Overall study results and limits: Prior work had noted some motif variants in reactive arthritis blood and synovial fluid. Characteristic of ankylosing spondylitis blood, it appeared, was a TCR beta motif comprising 7 to 9 highly homologous variants.

The table lists this clonotype with a few counts. Its antigen is unidentified. TCRdb fed the 5' RACE reads into MiXCR, producing one record per CDR3 protein. The data hold roughly 35,000 distinct CDR3 sequences, with 16% observed a single time. The sequenced sample consisted of blood. This sequence originates from a male donor with ankylosing spondylitis or in good health (not recorded which).

The CDR3 DNA sequence: TGTGCCAGCAGTAGTCCACTCCTGGGCACCGGGGAGCTGTTTTTT. This encodes CASSSPLLGTGELFF. The genes are TRBV12-3 or TRBV12-4 and TRBJ2-2, with D unclear. Trimming removed 5 bases from V and 4 bases from J, with 14 bases in between. CDR3 length: 15 amino acids.